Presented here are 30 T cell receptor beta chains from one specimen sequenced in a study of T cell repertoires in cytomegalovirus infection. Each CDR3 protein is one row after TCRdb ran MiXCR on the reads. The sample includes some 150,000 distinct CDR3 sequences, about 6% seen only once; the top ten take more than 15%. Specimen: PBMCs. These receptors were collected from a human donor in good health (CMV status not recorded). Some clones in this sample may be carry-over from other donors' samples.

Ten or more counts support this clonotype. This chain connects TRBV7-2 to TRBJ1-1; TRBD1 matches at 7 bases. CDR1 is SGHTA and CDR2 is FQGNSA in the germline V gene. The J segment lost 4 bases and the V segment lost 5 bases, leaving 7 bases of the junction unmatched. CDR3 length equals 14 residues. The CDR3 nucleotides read TGTGCCAGCAGCACACAGACAGGGACCACTGAAGCTTTCTTT. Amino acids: CASSTQTGTTEAFF.

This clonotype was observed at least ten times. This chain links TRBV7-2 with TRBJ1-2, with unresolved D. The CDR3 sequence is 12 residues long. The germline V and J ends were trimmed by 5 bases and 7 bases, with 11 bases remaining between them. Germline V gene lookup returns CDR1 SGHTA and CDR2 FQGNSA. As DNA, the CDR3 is TGTGCCAGCAGCCCATCTTCGGGTGGCTACACCTTC. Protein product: CASSPSSGGYTF.

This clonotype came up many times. The CDR3 coding sequence is TGTGCCAGCAGCTTAACCAGGGACAATGAAAAACTGTTTTTT. It codes for CASSLTRDNEKLFF. The rearrangement joins TRBV7-9 to TRBJ1-4, with a tentative D call TRBD1 (5 bases). V lost 2 bases and J 5 bases, leaving 9 bases between the germline ends. The germline CDR1 and CDR2 sequences are SEHNR and FQNEAQ (reference sequence). CDR3 length: 14 amino acids.

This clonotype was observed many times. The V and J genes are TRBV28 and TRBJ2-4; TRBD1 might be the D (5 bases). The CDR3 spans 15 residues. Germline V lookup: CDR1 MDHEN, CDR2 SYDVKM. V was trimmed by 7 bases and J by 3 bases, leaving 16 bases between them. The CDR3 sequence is CASTKGPQGKNIQYF. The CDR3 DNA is TGTGCCAGCACCAAGGGGCCCCAGGGCAAAAACATTCAGTACTTC.

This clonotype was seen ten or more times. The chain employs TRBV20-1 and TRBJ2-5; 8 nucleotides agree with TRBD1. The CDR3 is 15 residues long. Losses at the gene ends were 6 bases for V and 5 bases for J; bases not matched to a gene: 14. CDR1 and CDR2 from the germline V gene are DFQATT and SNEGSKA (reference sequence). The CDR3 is CSARQGSQEWETQYF. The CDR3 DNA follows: TGCAGTGCCAGACAGGGGTCCCAGGAATGGGAGACCCAGTACTTC.

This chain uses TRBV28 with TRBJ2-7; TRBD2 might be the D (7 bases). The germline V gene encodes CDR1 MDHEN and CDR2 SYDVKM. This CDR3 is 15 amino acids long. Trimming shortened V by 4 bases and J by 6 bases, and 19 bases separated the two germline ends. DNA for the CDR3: TGTGCCAGCAGTTCACTCCGCGGGGGCCCAGGCGAGCAGTACTTC. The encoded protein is CASSSLRGGPGEQYF.

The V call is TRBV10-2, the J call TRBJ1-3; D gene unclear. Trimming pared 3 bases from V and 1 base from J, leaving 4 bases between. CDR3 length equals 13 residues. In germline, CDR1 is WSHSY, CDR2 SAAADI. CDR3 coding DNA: TGCGCCAGCAGTGACAGTTCTGGAAACACCATATATTTT. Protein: CASSDSSGNTIYF.

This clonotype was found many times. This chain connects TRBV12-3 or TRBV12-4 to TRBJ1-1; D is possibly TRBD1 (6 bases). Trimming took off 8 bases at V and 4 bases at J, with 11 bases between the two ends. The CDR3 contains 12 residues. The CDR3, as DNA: TGTGCCAGCCACCGGGACACCACTGAAGCTTTCTTT. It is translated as CASHRDTTEAFF.

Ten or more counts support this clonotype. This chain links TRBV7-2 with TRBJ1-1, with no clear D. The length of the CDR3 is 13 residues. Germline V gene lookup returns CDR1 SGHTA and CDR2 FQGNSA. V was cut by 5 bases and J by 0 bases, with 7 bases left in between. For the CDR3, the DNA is TGTGCCAGCAGCCCAGAGATGAACACTGAAGCTTTCTTT. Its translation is CASSPEMNTEAFF.

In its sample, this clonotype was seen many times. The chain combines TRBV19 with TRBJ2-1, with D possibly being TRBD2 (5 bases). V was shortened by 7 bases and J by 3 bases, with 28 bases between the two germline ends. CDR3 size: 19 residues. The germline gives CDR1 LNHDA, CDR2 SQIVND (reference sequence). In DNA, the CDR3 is TGTGCCAGTATACCTTCCAGGACTCAGGTTCGATCTAACTACAATGAGCAGTTCTTC. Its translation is CASIPSRTQVRSNYNEQFF.

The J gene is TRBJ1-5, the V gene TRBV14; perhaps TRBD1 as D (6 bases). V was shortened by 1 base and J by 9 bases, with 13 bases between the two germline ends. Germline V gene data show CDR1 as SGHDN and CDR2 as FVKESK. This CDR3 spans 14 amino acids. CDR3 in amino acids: CASSQGGGLGPQHF. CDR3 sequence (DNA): TGTGCCAGCAGCCAAGGAGGGGGGCTCGGGCCCCAGCATTTT. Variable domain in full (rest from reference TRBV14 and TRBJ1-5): EAGVTQFPSHSVIEKGQTVTLRCDPISGHDNLYWYRRVMGKEIKFLLHFVKESKQDESGMPNNRFLAERTGGTYSTLKVQPAELEDSGVYFCASSQGGGLGPQHFGDGTRLSIL.

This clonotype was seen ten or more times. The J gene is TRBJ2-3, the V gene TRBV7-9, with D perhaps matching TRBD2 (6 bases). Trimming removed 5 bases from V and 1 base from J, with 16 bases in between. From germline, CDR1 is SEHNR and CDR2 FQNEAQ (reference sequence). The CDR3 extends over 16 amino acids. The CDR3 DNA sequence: TGTGCCAGCAGCCCTAAACTGGCGGGACGCACAGATACGCAGTATTTT. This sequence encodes CASSPKLAGRTDTQYF.

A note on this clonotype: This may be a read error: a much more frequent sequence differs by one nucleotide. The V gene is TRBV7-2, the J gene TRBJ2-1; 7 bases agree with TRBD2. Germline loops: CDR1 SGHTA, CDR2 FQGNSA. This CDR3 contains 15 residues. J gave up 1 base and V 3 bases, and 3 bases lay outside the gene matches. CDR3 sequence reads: CASSFREGSYNEQFF. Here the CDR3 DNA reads TGTGCCAGCAGCTTCAGGGAGGGGTCCTACAATGAGCAGTTCTTC.

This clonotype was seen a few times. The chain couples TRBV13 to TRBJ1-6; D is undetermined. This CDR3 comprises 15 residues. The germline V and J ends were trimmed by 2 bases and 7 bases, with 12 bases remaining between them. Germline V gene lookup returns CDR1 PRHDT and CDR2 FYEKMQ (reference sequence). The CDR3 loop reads CASSLRVGGNSPLHF. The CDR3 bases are TGTGCCAGCAGCTTAAGAGTGGGTGGGAATTCACCCCTCCACTTT. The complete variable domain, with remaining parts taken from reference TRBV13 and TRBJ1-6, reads AAGVIQSPRHLIKEKRETATLKCYPIPRHDTVYWYQQGPGQDPQFLISFYEKMQSDKGSIPDRFSAQQFSDYHSELNMSSLELGDSALYFCASSLRVGGNSPLHFGNGTRLTVT.

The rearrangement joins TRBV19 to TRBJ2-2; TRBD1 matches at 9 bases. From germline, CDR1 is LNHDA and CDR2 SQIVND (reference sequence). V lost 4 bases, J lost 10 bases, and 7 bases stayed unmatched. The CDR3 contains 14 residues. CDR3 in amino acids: CASSRDREVLELFF. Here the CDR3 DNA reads TGTGCCAGTAGTAGGGACAGGGAGGTTTTGGAGCTGTTTTTT.

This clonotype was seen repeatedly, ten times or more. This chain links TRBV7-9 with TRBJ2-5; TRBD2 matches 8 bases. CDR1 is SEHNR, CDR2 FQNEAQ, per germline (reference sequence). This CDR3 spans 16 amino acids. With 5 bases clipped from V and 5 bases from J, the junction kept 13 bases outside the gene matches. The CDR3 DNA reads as TGTGCCAGCAGCCCCCCCGGTCGTGCTAGCGGGGAGACCCAGTACTTC. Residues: CASSPPGRASGETQYF.

The CDR3 DNA follows: TGTGCCTGGAGTGCAGGGCTTGAGCAGTTCTTC. Translating gives CAWSAGLEQFF. The V gene is TRBV30, the J gene TRBJ2-1, with D possibly matching TRBD1 (5 bases). V shed 1 base and J shed 9 bases, with 7 bases lying between them. The CDR3 is 11 amino acids. Looked up from germline, CDR1 is GTSNPN and CDR2 is SVGIG (reference sequence).

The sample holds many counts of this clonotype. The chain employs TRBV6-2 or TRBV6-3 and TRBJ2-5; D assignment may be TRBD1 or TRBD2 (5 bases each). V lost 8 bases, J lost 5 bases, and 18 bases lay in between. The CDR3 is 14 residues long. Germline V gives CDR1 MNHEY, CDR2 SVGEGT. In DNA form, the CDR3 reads TGTGCCAGCTCCCGAGGGCAGGGCATGGAGACCCAGTACTTC. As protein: CASSRGQGMETQYF.

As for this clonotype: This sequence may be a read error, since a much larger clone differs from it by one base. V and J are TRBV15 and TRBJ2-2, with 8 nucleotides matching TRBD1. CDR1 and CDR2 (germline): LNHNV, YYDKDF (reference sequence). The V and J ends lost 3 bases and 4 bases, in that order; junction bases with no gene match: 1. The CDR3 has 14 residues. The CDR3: CATSRDRATGELFF. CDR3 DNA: TGTGCCACCAGCAGGGACAGGGCCACCGGGGAGCTGTTTTTT.

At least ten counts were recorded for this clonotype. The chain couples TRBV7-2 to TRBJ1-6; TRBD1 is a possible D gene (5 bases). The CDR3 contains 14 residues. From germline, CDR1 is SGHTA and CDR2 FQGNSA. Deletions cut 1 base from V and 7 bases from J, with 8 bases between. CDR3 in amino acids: CASSLVRENSPLHF. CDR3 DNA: TGTGCCAGCAGCTTAGTCAGGGAAAATTCACCCCTCCACTTT.

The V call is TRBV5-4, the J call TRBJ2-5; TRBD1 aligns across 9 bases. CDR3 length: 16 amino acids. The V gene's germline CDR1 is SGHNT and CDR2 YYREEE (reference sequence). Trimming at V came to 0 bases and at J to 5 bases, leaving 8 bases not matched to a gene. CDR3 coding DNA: TGTGCCAGCAGCTTGGTTCCGGGACAGGGTACGGAGACCCAGTACTTC. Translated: CASSLVPGQGTETQYF. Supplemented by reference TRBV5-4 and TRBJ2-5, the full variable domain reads ETGVTQSPTHLIKTRGQQVTLRCSSQSGHNTVSWYQQALGQGPQFIFQYYREEENGRGNFPPRFSGLQFPNYSSELNVNALELDDSALYLCASSLVPGQGTETQYFGPGTRLLVL.

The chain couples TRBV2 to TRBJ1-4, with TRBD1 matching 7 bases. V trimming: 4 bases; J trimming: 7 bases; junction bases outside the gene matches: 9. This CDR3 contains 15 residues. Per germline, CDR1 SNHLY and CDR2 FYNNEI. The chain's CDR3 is CASSGTGRGGEKLFF. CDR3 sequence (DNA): TGTGCCAGCAGTGGGACAGGCAGGGGAGGTGAAAAACTGTTTTTT.

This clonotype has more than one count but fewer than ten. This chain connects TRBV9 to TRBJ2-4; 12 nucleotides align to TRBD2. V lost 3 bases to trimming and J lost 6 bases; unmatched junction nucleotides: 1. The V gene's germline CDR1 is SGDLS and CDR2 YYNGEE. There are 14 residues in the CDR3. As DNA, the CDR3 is TGTGCCAGCAGCGAGACTAGCGGGGGAAACATTCAGTACTTC. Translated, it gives CASSETSGGNIQYF.

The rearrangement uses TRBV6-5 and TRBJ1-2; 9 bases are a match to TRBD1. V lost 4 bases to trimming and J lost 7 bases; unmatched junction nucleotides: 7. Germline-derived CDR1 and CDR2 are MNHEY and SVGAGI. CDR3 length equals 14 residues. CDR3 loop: CASSLTGTGSGYTF. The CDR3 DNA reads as TGTGCCAGCAGTTTAACCGGGACAGGGAGTGGCTACACCTTC.

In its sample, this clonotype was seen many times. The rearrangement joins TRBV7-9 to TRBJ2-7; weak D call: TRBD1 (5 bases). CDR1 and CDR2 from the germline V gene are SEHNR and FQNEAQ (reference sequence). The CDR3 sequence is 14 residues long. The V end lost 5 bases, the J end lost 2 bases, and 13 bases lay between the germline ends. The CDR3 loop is CASSPTVITYEQYF. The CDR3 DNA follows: TGTGCCAGCAGCCCGACAGTTATAACCTACGAGCAGTACTTC.

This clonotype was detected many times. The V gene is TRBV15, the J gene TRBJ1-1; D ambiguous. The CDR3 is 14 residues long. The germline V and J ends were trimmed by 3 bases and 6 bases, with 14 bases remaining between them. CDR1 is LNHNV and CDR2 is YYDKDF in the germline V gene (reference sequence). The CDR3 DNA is TGTGCCACCAGCAGTCGATTAGACGGGGCTGAAGCTTTCTTT. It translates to CATSSRLDGAEAFF.

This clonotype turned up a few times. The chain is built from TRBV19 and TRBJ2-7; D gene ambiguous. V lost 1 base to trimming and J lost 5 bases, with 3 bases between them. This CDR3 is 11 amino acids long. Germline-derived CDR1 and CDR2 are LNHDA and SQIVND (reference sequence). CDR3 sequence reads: CASSIGHEQYF. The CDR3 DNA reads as TGTGCCAGTAGTATAGGACACGAGCAGTACTTC.

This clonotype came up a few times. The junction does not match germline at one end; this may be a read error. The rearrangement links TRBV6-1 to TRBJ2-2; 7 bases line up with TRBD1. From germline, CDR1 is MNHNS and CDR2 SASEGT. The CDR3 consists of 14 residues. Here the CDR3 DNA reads TGTGTCAGCAGTATGAACAGGGGCACCGGGGAGCTGTTTTTT. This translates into CVSSMNRGTGELFF.

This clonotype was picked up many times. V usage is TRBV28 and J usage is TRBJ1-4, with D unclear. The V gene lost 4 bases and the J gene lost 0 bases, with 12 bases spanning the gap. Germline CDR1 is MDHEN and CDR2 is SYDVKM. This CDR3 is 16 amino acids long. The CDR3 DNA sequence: TGTGCCAGCAGTTCTCCACGGGGATCAACTAATGAAAAACTGTTTTTT. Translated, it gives CASSSPRGSTNEKLFF.

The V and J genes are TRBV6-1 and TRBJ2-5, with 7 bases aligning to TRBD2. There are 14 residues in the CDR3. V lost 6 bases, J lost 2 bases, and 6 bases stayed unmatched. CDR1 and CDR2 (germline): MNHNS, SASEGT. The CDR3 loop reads CASRSLAVQETQYF. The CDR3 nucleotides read TGTGCCAGCAGGAGTCTAGCGGTACAAGAGACCCAGTACTTC.